These 23 T cell receptor beta chains share one sample of origin, sequenced in a study of shared clonotypes between healthy human individuals. TCRdb's copy holds only in-frame clones and misses some; the assay was immunoSEQ multiplex PCR. The table has 2 million to 2.5 million clones, nearly 97% seen once. Source material: naive CD4+ T cells sorted from blood. The subset: CD45RA+ positively selected. Receptors originate from a man between 18 and 35 years old in good health.

The rearrangement joins TRBV21-1 to TRBJ2-7; TRBD2, the D gene given by the table, was not confirmed from the DNA. TRBV21-1 is reported as a pseudogene. This CDR3 spans 15 amino acids. In DNA form, the CDR3 reads TGTGCCAGCAGCTTTACCCGGACTTCGTCGGGGGAGCAGTACTTC. It encodes CASSFTRTSSGEQYF.

In this sample, this clone turned up once. The chain joins TRBV7-2 to TRBJ2-3; TRBD2 agrees at 12 bases. The V gene's germline CDR1 is SGHTA and CDR2 FQGNSA. With 7 bases clipped from V and 5 bases from J, the junction kept 7 bases outside the gene matches. CDR3 length: 15 residues. CDR3: CASTLGLAGLDTQYF. CDR3 bases: TGTGCCAGCACCCTCGGACTAGCGGGATTAGATACGCAGTATTTT.

This rearrangement joins TRBV30 to TRBJ1-1; the D is unclear. The germline V gene has CDR1 GTSNPN and CDR2 SVGIG (reference sequence). The CDR3 length is 13 residues. The V end was cut by 1 base, the J end by 6 bases, with 12 bases between. This chain's CDR3 is CAWSEASTAEAFF. The CDR3 nucleotides are TGTGCCTGGAGTGAGGCCTCAACTGCTGAAGCTTTCTTT.

V and J are TRBV10-3 and TRBJ2-1; 9 nucleotides agree with TRBD2. Looked up from germline, CDR1 is ENHRY and CDR2 is SYGVKD. Unmatched junction bases numbered 9, after V lost 10 bases and J lost 5 bases. The CDR3 covers 14 residues. CDR3 nucleotide sequence: TGTGCCACGGCCGGGGCTAGCGGGAACAATGAGCAGTTCTTC. Protein: CATAGASGNNEQFF.

The table lists this clone with a count of one. This chain links TRBV10-1 with TRBJ1-1, with 7 bases identical to TRBD1. The J segment lost 6 bases and the V segment lost 6 bases, leaving 13 bases of the junction unmatched. The CDR3 has 15 residues. From germline, CDR1 is WNHNN and CDR2 SYGVQD (reference sequence). The CDR3 is CASRKDRNVGAEAFF. The CDR3 nucleotides are TGCGCCAGCAGGAAGGACAGGAACGTCGGCGCTGAAGCTTTCTTT.

Remarks on this clone: In the same sample, other DNA sequences code for this CDR3. J is TRBJ2-7 and V is TRBV5-1; D gene uncertain. This CDR3 has 12 amino acids. Trimming removed 2 bases from V and 2 bases from J, with 5 bases in between. Germline V CDR1 and CDR2: SGHRS, YFSETQ. The CDR3 nucleotides are TGCGCCAGCAGCTTAGAGCCCTACGAGCAGTACTTC. Protein product: CASSLEPYEQYF. The variable domain in full, completed from reference TRBV5-1 and TRBJ2-7, reads KAGVTQTPRYLIKTRGQQVTLSCSPISGHRSVSWYQQTPGQGLQFLFEYFSETQRNKGNFPGRFSGRQFSNSRSEMNVSTLELGDSALYLCASSLEPYEQYFGPGTRLTVT.

The chain uses TRBV5-1 and TRBJ2-7, with 8 nucleotides matching TRBD1. V shed 4 bases and J 7 bases; nucleotides not matched to a gene: 10. CDR1 is SGHRS, CDR2 YFSETQ, per germline. This CDR3 region has 14 residues. As DNA, the CDR3 is TGCGCCAGCAGCCTGGACAGGGCGGTGGGTGAGCAGTACTTC. Translation gives CASSLDRAVGEQYF. Using reference TRBV5-1 and TRBJ2-7 for the parts outside the CDR3, the full variable domain is KAGVTQTPRYLIKTRGQQVTLSCSPISGHRSVSWYQQTPGQGLQFLFEYFSETQRNKGNFPGRFSGRQFSNSRSEMNVSTLELGDSALYLCASSLDRAVGEQYFGPGTRLTVT.

The rearrangement links TRBV10-3 to TRBJ2-2, with 9 bases that match TRBD1. After removal of 10 bases from V and 1 base from J, the junction contained 13 bases not matched to a gene. CDR3 length equals 17 residues. Per germline, CDR1 ENHRY and CDR2 SYGVKD. This CDR3 reads CASSGTGLSLNTGELFF. CDR3 DNA: TGTGCCAGTTCCGGGACAGGGCTCTCTCTGAACACCGGGGAGCTGTTTTTT.

For this clone: This same CDR3 is encoded by further DNA sequences in the sample. V usage is TRBV18 and J usage is TRBJ2-3; D is unclear. Germline assignment: CDR1 KGHSH and CDR2 LQKENI. This CDR3 is built from 14 residues. V was shortened by 1 base and J by 4 bases, with 9 bases between the two germline ends. CDR3 amino acids: CASSPLGNADTQYF. The CDR3 DNA reads as TGTGCCAGCTCACCACTTGGGAACGCAGATACGCAGTATTTT.

The count of this clone is one. This chain joins TRBV2 and TRBJ1-1; D call uncertain. This CDR3 spans 13 amino acids. Germline loops: CDR1 SNHLY, CDR2 FYNNEI. V was pared by 1 base and J by 3 bases, with 6 bases between. CDR3 amino acids: CASSEGDHTEAFF. The CDR3 DNA reads TGTGCCAGCAGTGAAGGGGATCACACTGAAGCTTTCTTT. Variable domain in full (rest from reference TRBV2 and TRBJ1-1): EPEVTQTPSHQVTQMGQEVILRCVPISNHLYFYWYRQILGQKVEFLVSFYNNEISEKSEIFDDQFSVERPDGSNFTLKIRSTKLEDSAMYFCASSEGDHTEAFFGQGTRLTVV.

The genes are TRBV18 and TRBJ2-1; 9 nucleotides match TRBD1. Trimming removed 6 bases from V and 3 bases from J; junction bases left unmatched: 3. CDR1 and CDR2 (germline): KGHSH, LQKENI. The CDR3 loop spans 14 amino acids. In DNA form, the CDR3 reads TGTGCCAGCTCCTCGACAGGGGGCTACAATGAGCAGTTCTTC. Its protein is CASSSTGGYNEQFF.

V usage is TRBV30 and J usage is TRBJ1-2; D is undetermined. The germline V gene has CDR1 GTSNPN and CDR2 SVGIG (reference sequence). V was clipped by 1 base and J by 2 bases, with 11 bases between them. This CDR3 contains 14 residues. The CDR3 reads CAWSGSTRNYGYTF. CDR3 DNA sequence: TGTGCCTGGAGTGGCTCGACAAGGAACTATGGCTACACCTTC. Full variable domain (outside the CDR3, taken from reference TRBV30 and TRBJ1-2): SQTIHQWPATLVQPVGSPLSLECTVEGTSNPNLYWYRQAAGRGLQLLFYSVGIGQISSEVPQNLSASRPQDRQFILSSKKLLLSDSGFYLCAWSGSTRNYGYTFGSGTRLTVV.

This rearrangement joins TRBV6-5 to TRBJ2-7, with a weak D call TRBD1 (6 bases). V was shortened by 4 bases and J by 1 base, with 14 bases between the two germline ends. Germline CDR1 is MNHEY and CDR2 is SVGAGI. The CDR3 sequence is 15 residues long. The CDR3 DNA sequence: TGTGCCAGCAGTTCAGGGGCCCTGGGGTCCTACGAGCAGTACTTC. It encodes CASSSGALGSYEQYF.

This chain uses TRBV7-9 with TRBJ1-3; D possibly corresponds to TRBD1 (5 bases). The germline V gene has CDR1 SEHNR and CDR2 FQNEAQ (reference sequence). The V end lost 4 bases, the J end lost 2 bases, and 9 bases lay between the germline ends. This CDR3 comprises 14 residues. This CDR3 is CASSSKGPGNTIYF. The CDR3 nucleotides read TGTGCCAGCAGCTCCAAGGGGCCTGGAAACACCATATATTTT.

The V and J genes are TRBV6-5 and TRBJ2-7; the D gene is possibly TRBD2 (6 bases). Trimming cost V 2 bases and J 2 bases, with 16 bases left between them. Germline loops: CDR1 MNHEY, CDR2 SVGAGI. This CDR3 is built from 16 residues. The CDR3 is CASSYDRDWTPYEQYF. The CDR3 DNA sequence: TGTGCCAGCAGTTACGACCGGGACTGGACACCCTACGAGCAGTACTTC.

The V gene is TRBV10-2, the J gene TRBJ2-1; 10 nucleotides match TRBD1. This CDR3 has 14 amino acids. The junction had 7 bases not matched to a gene; V was cut back by 5 bases and J by 9 bases. Germline V lookup: CDR1 WSHSY, CDR2 SAAADI. The CDR3, as DNA: TGCGCCAGCAGTCCTCGACAGGGGGCTGGTGAGCAGTTCTTC. This translates into CASSPRQGAGEQFF.

The CDR3 here is CASSEQGTHQPQHF. In nucleotides, the CDR3 is TGCGCCAGCAGTGAGCAGGGTACCCATCAGCCCCAGCATTTT. The chain carries TRBV10-2 and TRBJ1-5, with D maybe TRBD1 (5 bases). CDR3 length equals 14 residues. Trimming shortened V by 2 bases and J by 5 bases, and 10 bases separated the two germline ends. Germline V gives CDR1 WSHSY, CDR2 SAAADI.

The CDR3 sequence: CASSENRLAGITGELFF. Here the CDR3 DNA reads TGTGCCAGCAGTGAAAACCGACTAGCGGGTATCACCGGGGAGCTGTTTTTT. V and J are TRBV25-1 and TRBJ2-2; TRBD2 aligns across 10 bases. V dropped 2 bases and J dropped 4; count of bases not matched to a gene: 7. The CDR3 length is 17 residues. Germline CDR1 and CDR2: MGHDK and SYGVNS.

This clone showed up just once. The V gene is TRBV6-4, the J gene TRBJ1-4, with a weak D call TRBD1 (6 bases). In germline, CDR1 is MRHNA, CDR2 SNTAGT. The CDR3 has 11 amino acids. V lost 8 bases, J lost 6 bases, and 7 bases lay in between. CDR3 in amino acids: CASPGDEKLFF. As DNA, the CDR3 is TGTGCCAGCCCAGGGGATGAAAAACTGTTTTTT.

V and J are TRBV5-1 and TRBJ2-6, with D uncertain. The CDR3 is 17 amino acids. CDR1 and CDR2 (germline): SGHRS, YFSETQ. V lost 4 bases to trimming and J lost 1 base, with 15 bases between them. The CDR3 here is CASSPQPATSGANVLTF. The CDR3 nucleotides read TGCGCCAGCAGCCCTCAGCCAGCGACTTCTGGGGCCAACGTCCTGACTTTC.

V and J are TRBV10-1 and TRBJ2-2; 9 positions match TRBD2. The ends lost 3 bases at V and 4 bases at J; junction bases unmatched: 6. The CDR3 loop spans 16 amino acids. Germline CDR1 reads WNHNN; CDR2 reads SYGVQD (reference sequence). CDR3 protein: CASSDGSGGLTGELFF. The DNA of the CDR3 is TGCGCCAGCAGTGACGGTAGCGGGGGCCTCACCGGGGAGCTGTTTTTT.

The chain employs TRBV4-1 and TRBJ2-3; D uncertain. The CDR3 is 13 residues long. Deletions cut 0 bases from V and 7 bases from J, with 8 bases between. From germline, CDR1 is MGHRA and CDR2 YSYEKL. The CDR3 is CASSQDMSNTQYF. In DNA form, the CDR3 reads TGCGCCAGCAGCCAAGATATGAGCAATACGCAGTATTTT.

The CDR3 region is CASTKAGNTGELFF. In DNA, the CDR3 is TGTGCCAGCACCAAGGCAGGAAACACCGGGGAGCTGTTTTTT. The chain is built from TRBV6-1 and TRBJ2-2, with D uncertain. This CDR3 has 14 amino acids. The V gene lost 7 bases and the J gene lost 2 bases, with 11 bases spanning the gap. CDR1 is MNHNS, CDR2 SASEGT, per germline.